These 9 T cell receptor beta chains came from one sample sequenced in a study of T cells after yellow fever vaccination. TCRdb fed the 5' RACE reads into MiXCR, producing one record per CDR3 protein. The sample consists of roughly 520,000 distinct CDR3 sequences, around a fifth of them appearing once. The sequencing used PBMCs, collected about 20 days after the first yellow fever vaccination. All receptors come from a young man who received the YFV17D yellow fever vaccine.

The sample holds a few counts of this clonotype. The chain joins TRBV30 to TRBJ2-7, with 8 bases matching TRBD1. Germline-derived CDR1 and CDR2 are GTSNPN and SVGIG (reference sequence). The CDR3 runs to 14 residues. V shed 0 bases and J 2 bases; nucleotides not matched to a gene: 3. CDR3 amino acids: CAWSVRDRTYEQYF. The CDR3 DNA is TGTGCCTGGAGTGTACGGGACAGGACCTACGAGCAGTACTTC. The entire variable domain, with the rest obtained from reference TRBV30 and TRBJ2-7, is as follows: SQTIHQWPATLVQPVGSPLSLECTVEGTSNPNLYWYRQAAGRGLQLLFYSVGIGQISSEVPQNLSASRPQDRQFILSSKKLLLSDSGFYLCAWSVRDRTYEQYFGPGTRLTVT.

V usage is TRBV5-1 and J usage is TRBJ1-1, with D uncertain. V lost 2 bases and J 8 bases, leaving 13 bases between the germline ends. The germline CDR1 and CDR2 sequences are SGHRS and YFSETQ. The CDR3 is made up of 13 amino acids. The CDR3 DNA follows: TGCGCCAGCAGCTTCGGCCTCGAGAGAGAAGCTTTCTTT. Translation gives CASSFGLEREAFF.

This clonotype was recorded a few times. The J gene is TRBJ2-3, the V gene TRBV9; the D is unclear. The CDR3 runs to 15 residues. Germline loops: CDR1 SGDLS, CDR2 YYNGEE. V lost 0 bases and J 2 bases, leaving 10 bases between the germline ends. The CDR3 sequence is CASSVGGPTTDTQYF. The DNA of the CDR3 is TGTGCCAGCAGCGTAGGCGGCCCAACCACAGATACGCAGTATTTT.

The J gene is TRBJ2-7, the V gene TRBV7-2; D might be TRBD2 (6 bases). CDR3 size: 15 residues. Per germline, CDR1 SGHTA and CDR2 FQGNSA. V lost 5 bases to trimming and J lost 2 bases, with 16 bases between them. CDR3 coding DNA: TGTGCCAGCAGCATCTCCGGGGGTTCCGCCTACGAGCAGTACTTC. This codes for CASSISGGSAYEQYF.

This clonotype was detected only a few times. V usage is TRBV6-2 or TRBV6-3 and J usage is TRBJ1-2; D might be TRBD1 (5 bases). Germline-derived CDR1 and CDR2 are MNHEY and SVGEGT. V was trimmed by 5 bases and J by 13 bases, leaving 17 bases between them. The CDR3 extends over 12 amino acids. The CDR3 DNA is TGTGCCAGCAGTCGTCCCGGGACGGGAGGCACCTTC. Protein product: CASSRPGTGGTF.

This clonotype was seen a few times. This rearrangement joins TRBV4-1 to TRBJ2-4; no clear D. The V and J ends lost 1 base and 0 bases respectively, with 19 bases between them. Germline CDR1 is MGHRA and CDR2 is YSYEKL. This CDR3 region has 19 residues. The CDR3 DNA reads TGCGCCAGCAGCCAAGCACCGGGCCCCGCTGTGGTAGCCAAAAACATTCAGTACTTC. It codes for CASSQAPGPAVVAKNIQYF.

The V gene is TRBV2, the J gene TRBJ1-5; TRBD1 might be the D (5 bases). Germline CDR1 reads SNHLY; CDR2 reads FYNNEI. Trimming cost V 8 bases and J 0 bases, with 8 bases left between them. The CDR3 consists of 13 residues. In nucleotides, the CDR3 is TGTGCCAGCGGGGGTTATAGCAATCAGCCCCAGCATTTT. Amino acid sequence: CASGGYSNQPQHF.

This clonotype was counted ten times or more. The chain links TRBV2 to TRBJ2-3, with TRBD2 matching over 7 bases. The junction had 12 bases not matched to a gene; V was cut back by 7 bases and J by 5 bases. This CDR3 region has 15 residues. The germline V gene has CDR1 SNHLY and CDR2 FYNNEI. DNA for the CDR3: TGTGCCAGCAAAAGACTAGCCTCGCGTTTAGATACGCAGTATTTT. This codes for CASKRLASRLDTQYF.

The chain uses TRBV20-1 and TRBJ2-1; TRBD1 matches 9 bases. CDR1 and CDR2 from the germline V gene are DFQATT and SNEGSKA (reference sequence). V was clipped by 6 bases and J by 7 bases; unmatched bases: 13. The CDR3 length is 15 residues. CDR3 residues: CSAYEDRGSWNEQFF. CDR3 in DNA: TGCAGTGCGTATGAGGACAGGGGAAGTTGGAATGAGCAGTTCTTC.